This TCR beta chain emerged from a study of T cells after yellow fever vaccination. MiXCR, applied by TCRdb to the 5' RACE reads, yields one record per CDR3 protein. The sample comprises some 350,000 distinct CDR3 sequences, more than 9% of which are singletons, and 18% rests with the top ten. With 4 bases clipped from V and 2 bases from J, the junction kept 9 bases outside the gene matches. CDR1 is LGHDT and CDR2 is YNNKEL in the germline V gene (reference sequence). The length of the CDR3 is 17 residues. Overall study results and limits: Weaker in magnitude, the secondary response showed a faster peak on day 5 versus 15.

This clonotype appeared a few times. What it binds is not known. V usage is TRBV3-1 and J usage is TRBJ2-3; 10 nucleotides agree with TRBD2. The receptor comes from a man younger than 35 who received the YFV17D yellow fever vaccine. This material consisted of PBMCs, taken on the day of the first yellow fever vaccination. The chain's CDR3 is CASSRPSGGFSTDTQYF. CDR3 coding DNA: TGTGCCAGCAGCCGTCCTAGCGGGGGTTTTTCCACAGATACGCAGTATTTT.